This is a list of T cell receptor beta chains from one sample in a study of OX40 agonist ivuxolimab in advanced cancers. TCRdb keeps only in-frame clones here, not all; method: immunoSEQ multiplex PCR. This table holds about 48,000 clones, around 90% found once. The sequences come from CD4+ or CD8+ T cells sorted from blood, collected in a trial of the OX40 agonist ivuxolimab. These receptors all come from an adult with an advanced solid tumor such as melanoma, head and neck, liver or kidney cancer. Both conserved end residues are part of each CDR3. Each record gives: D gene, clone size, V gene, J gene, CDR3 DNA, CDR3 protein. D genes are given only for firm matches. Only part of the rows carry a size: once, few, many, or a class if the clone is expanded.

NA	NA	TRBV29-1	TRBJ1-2	TGCGGCAGTGAAGATTACAGGGATGGGGGCTACACCTTC	CGSEDYRDGGYTF
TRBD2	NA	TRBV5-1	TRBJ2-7	TGCGCCAGCAGCCTCGGGGGGGTCGAGCAGTACTTC	CASSLGGVEQYF
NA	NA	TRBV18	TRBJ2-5	TGTGCCAGCTCACCATCTTCGGGTTCAGAGACCCAGTACTTC	CASSPSSGSETQYF
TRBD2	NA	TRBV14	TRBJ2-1	TGTGCCAGCAGCCAAGAGTTGGGGACTAGCTTCTACAATGAGCAGTTCTTC	CASSQELGTSFYNEQFF
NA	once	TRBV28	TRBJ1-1	TGTGCCAGCAGTACCCTTTCCTTCTTGGGGGCTGCCATGAACACTGAAGCTTTCTTT	CASSTLSFLGAAMNTEAFF
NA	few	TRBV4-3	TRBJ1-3	TGCGCCAGCAGCCAAGAGATCCGGGGTAACTCTGGAAACACCATATATTTT	CASSQEIRGNSGNTIYF
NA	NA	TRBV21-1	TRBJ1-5	TGTGCCAGCAGCAAATCGCAGGGGGGAAGGCGAAGCAATCAGCCCCAGCATTTT	CASSKSQGGRRSNQPQHF
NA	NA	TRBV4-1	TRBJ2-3	TGCGCCAGCAGCCGAGCCGGGGCCCAGCCCACAGATACGCAGTATTTT	CASSRAGAQPTDTQYF
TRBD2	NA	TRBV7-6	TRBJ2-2	TGTGCCAGCAGCTTAGTCGCCAGCGGGGGCCTAAACACCGGGGAGCTGTTTTTT	CASSLVASGGLNTGELFF
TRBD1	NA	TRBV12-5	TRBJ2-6	TGTGCTAGTGGTTTGCTATCGGGACAGTCTGGGGCCAACGTCCTGACTTTC	CASGLLSGQSGANVLTF
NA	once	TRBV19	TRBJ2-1	TGTGCCAGTAGAGGCGACAGGACCAATGAGCAGTTCTTC	CASRGDRTNEQFF
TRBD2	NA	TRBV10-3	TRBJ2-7	TGTGCCATCAGTGAGTCGGGAGGGATCGAGCAGTACTTC	CAISESGGIEQYF
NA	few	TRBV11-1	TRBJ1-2	TGTGCCAGCAGCACGACCGGGCAGGGAAGAAACTATGGCTACACCTTC	CASSTTGQGRNYGYTF
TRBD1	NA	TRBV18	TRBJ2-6	TGTGCCAGCTCGGCACAGGGGTACGGGGCCAACGTCCTGACTTTC	CASSAQGYGANVLTF
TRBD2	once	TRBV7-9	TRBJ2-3	TGTGCCAGCAGCCCCAGCGGGAACACAGATACGCAGTATTTT	CASSPSGNTDTQYF
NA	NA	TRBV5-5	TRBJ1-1	TGTGCCAGCAGCTTGGCTTATAGGAGACAGCAGAACACTGAAGCTTTCTTT	CASSLAYRRQQNTEAFF
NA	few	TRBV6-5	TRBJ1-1	TGTGCCAGCACCTCAGACGGGGTCCCAAACGGGGCTTTCTTT	CASTSDGVPNGAFF
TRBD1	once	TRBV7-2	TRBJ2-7	TGTGCCAGCACCAACAGGGGAGAGGGGGAGCAGTACTTC	CASTNRGEGEQYF
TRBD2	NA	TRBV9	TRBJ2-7	TGTGCCAGCAGCCCACGGACTAGCAGCCACGAGCAGTACTTC	CASSPRTSSHEQYF
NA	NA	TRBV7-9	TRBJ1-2	TGTGCCTCAACAGGGACATGGGGCTACACCTTC	CASTGTWGYTF
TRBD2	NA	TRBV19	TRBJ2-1	TGTGCCAGTAGCTCACTAGCGGGACTAACCTCGAGCTCCTACAATGAGCAGTTCTTC	CASSSLAGLTSSSYNEQFF
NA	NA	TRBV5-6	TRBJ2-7	TGTGCCAGCAGCTTGGTAGACGACTACGAGCAGTACTTC	CASSLVDDYEQYF
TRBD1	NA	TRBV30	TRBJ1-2	TGTGCCTGGAGTGCAGGGACAGGGGGCGGCTACACCTTC	CAWSAGTGGGYTF
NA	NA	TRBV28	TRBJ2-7	TGTGCCAGCAGTTTAGGACGGTCCTACGAGCAGTACTTC	CASSLGRSYEQYF
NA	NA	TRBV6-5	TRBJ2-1	TGTGCCAGCAGTGGAGCAGGGATCAATGAGCAGTTCTTC	CASSGAGINEQFF
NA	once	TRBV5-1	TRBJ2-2	TGCGCCAGCAGTCTCAGGGATACCGGGGAGCTGTTTTTT	CASSLRDTGELFF
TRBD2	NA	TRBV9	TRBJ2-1	TGTGCCAGCAGCGTACGACTAGCGGGGAATGAGCAGTTCTTC	CASSVRLAGNEQFF
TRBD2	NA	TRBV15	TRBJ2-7	TGTGCCACCAGCGCCCAACTAGCGGCTGCCTCCTACGAGCAGTACTTC	CATSAQLAAASYEQYF
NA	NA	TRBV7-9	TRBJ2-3	TGTGCCAGCAGCTTTGGACAGCCTAGCACAGATACGCAGTATTTT	CASSFGQPSTDTQYF
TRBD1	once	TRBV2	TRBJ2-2	TGTGCCAGCAGGGGGACAGGAGACACCGGGGAGCTGTTTTTT	CASRGTGDTGELFF
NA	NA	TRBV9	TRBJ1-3	TGTGCCAGCAGCGTAGTGGCCGGGAATCAGGGTGGAAACACCATATATTTT	CASSVVAGNQGGNTIYF
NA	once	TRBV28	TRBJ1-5	TGTGCCAGCAGTTTGAACCGGCTCAATCAGCCCCAGCATTTT	CASSLNRLNQPQHF
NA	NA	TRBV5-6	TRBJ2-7	TGTGCCAGCAGCTTGATAGGACACGGAACCTACGAGCAGTACTTC	CASSLIGHGTYEQYF
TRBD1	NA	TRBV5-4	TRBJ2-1	TGTGCCAGCAGTCCGGACAGGGGGTTCTACAATGAGCAGTTCTTC	CASSPDRGFYNEQFF
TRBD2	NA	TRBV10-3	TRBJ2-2	TGTGCCCATGGCCTAGCGGGGGGGGACACCGGGGAGCTGTTTTTT	CAHGLAGGDTGELFF
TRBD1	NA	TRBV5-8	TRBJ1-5	TGTGCCAGCAGCTTGGCCGACAACAGGGGTTTGTGGACCAATCAGCCCCAGCATTTT	CASSLADNRGLWTNQPQHF
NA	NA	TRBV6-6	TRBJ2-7	TGTGCCAGCAGTTCACGGACAGACGTCTACGAGCAGTACTTC	CASSSRTDVYEQYF
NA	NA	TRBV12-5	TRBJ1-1	TGTGCTAGTGGTTTGGTACTGGCTGAAGCTTTCTTT	CASGLVLAEAFF
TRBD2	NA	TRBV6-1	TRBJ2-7	TGTGCCAGCAGTGCTGGGACTAGCGGGAGCGTCGAGCAGTACTTC	CASSAGTSGSVEQYF
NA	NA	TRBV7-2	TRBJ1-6	TGTGCCACCACCGGGCAACAGGGATCACCCCTCCACTTT	CATTGQQGSPLHF
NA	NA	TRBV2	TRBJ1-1	TGTGCCAGCAGTGGGGACATTTGGGGCACTGAAGCTTTCTTT	CASSGDIWGTEAFF
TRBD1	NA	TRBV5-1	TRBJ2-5	TGCGCCAGCAGCTCCGGACAGGGGCAAGAGACCCAGTACTTC	CASSSGQGQETQYF
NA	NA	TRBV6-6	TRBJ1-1	TGTGCCAGCAGCCGCGATCGGACGGCCCGGACTGAAGCTTTCTTT	CASSRDRTARTEAFF
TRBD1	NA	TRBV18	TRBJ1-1	TGTGCCAGCTCACCATTTTCCGCCGGACAGGGCTACACTGAAGCTTTCTTT	CASSPFSAGQGYTEAFF
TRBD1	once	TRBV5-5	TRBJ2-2	TGTGCCAGCAGGTCGGGACAGGGGACCGGGGAGCTGTTTTTT	CASRSGQGTGELFF
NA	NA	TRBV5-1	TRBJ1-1	TGCGCCAGCAGCGTGGGACACCCGAACACTGAAGCTTTCTTT	CASSVGHPNTEAFF
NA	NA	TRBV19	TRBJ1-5	TGTGCCAGTAGTATTGGTTCCGGCAGGGGCCGCAATCAGCCCCAGCATTTT	CASSIGSGRGRNQPQHF
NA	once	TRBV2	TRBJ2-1	TGTGCCAGCAGTGGGGTTAGCGGTGGTGAGCAGTTCTTC	CASSGVSGGEQFF
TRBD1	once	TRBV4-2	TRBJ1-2	TGTGCCAGCAGCCAACGGGACAGTCAGAGGGGCTACACCTTC	CASSQRDSQRGYTF